This T cell receptor (beta chain) was obtained from a study of T cell responses to AZD1222 COVID-19 vaccine. CDR3 length equals 15 residues. CDR1 and CDR2 from the germline V gene are LGHDT and YNNKEL (reference sequence). Trimming shortened V by 4 bases and J by 2 bases, and 13 bases separated the two germline ends. Details on this clone: No antigen is known for it.

Study-wide points: Two AZD1222 administrations were followed by greater Spike-specific TCR breadth and depth. At baseline, seropositivity was found in only 5 to 7 AZD1222 recipients. Regions 160-218 and 743-854 held dominance among vaccine-associated CD4 TCRs, which spanned spike. It should be noted that donors were predominantly white British and more often female, and clonal diversity was possibly underestimated.

Repertoires were generated with immunoSEQ multiplex PCR, while TCRdb's copy carries only in-frame clones and drops some. The table has around 78,000 clones, 70% to 90% seen once. This chain joins TRBV3-1 (or the pseudogene TRBV3-2) and TRBJ2-3; the D gene could be TRBD1 or TRBD2 (5 bases each). The receptor's source is an adult in good health. Here the sequenced sample was peripheral blood, taken on day 0 of MenACWY control vaccination. CDR3 DNA sequence: TGTGCCAGCAGCCTAAGGGACCAGGACACAGATACGCAGTATTTT. As protein: CASSLRDQDTDTQYF.